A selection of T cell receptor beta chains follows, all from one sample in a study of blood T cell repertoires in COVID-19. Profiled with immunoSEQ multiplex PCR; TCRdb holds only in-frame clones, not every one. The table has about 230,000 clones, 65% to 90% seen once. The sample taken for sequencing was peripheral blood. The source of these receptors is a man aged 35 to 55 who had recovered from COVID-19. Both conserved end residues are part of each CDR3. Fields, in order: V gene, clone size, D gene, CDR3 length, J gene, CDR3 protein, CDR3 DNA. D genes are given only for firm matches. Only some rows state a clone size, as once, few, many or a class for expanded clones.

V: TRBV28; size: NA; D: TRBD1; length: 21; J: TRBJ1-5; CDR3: CASSLYVSAAGGAGSNQPQHF; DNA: TGTGCCAGCAGTTTATATGTTTCGGCTGCAGGGGGCGCGGGTAGCAATCAGCCCCAGCATTTT
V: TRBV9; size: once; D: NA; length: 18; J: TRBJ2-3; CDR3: CASSLRPGGRGSTDTQYF; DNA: TGTGCCAGCAGCCTCCGTCCCGGGGGACGTGGAAGCACAGATACGCAGTATTTT
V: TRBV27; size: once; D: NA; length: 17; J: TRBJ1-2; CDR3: CASSPRDATGYGYGYTF; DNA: TGTGCCAGCAGTCCCCGGGACGCTACAGGGTATGGCTATGGCTACACCTTC
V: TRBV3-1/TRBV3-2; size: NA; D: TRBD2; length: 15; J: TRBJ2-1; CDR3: CASSQGSGGYNEQFF; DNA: TGTGCCAGCAGCCAAGGGAGCGGGGGTTACAATGAGCAGTTCTTC
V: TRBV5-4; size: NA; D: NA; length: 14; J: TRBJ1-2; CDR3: CASSLLRPFNGYTF; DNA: TGTGCCAGCAGCTTGCTACGTCCCTTCAATGGCTACACCTTC
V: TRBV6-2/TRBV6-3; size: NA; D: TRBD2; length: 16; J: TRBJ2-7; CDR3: CASSSSRLADSYEQYF; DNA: TGTGCCAGCAGCTCGTCAAGACTAGCGGACTCCTACGAGCAGTACTTC
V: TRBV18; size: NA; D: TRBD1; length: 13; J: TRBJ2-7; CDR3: CASSEDRVVEQYF; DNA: TGTGCCAGCTCAGAGGACAGGGTAGTCGAGCAGTACTTC
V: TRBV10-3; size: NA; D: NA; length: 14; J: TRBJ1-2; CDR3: CAISESRTENGYTF; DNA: TGTGCCATCAGTGAGTCTAGAACAGAAAATGGCTACACCTTC
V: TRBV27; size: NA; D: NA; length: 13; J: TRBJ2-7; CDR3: CPANGQTSYEQYF; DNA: TGTCCCGCCAACGGACAGACTTCCTACGAGCAGTACTTC
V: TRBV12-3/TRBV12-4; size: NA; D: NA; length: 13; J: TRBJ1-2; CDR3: CASSSQGFYGYTF; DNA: TGTGCCAGCAGTTCACAGGGCTTCTATGGCTACACCTTC
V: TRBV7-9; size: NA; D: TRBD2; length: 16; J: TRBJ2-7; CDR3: CASSSRPSGRAYEQYF; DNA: TGTGCCAGCAGCTCGCGCCCTAGCGGGAGGGCCTACGAGCAGTACTTC
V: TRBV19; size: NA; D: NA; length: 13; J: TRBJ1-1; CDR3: CASSILSGEEAFF; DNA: TGTGCCAGTAGTATTTTGTCCGGGGAAGAAGCTTTCTTT
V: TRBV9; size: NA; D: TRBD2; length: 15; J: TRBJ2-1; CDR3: CASSVEPSGFNEQFF; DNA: TGTGCCAGCAGCGTAGAGCCTAGCGGGTTCAATGAGCAGTTCTTC
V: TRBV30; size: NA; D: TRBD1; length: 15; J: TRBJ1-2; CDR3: CALRNLGTGTGGYTF; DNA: TGTGCCTTGAGGAATCTCGGGACAGGCACAGGTGGCTACACCTTC
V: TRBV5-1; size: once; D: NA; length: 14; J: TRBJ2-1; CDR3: CASSLVSGNNEQFF; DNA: TGCGCCAGCAGCTTGGTGTCGGGGAACAATGAGCAGTTCTTC
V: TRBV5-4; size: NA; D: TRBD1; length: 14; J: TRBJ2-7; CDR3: CASSSPGQGYEQYF; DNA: TGTGCCAGCAGCTCACCGGGACAGGGGTACGAGCAGTACTTC
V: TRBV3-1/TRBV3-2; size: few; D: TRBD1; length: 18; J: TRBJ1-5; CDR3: CASSQKTGGCFSNQPQHF; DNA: TGTGCCAGCAGCCAAAAAACAGGGGGCTGTTTCAGCAATCAGCCCCAGCATTTT
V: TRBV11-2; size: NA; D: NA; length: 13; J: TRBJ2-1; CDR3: CASSLGTGTWEFF; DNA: TGTGCCAGCAGCTTAGGCACAGGGACATGGGAGTTCTTC
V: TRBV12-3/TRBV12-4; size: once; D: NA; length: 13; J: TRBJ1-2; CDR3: CASSFEGLYGYTF; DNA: TGTGCCAGCAGTTTTGAGGGACTCTATGGCTACACCTTC
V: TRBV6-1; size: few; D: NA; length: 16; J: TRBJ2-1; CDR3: CASSEEVRGSWNEQFF; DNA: TGTGCCAGCAGTGAAGAAGTCAGGGGTAGTTGGAATGAGCAGTTCTTC
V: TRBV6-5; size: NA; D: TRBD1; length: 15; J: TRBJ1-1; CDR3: CASSTRDRDGTEAFF; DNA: TGTGCCAGCAGTACACGGGACAGGGATGGCACTGAAGCTTTCTTT
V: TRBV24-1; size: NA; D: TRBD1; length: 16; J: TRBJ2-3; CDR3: CATSDATGVVTDTQYF; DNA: TGTGCCACCAGTGATGCAACAGGGGTCGTCACAGATACGCAGTATTTT
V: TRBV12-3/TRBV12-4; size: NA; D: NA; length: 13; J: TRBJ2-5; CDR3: CASGAGGQETQYF; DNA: TGTGCCAGCGGTGCCGGGGGCCAAGAGACCCAGTACTTC
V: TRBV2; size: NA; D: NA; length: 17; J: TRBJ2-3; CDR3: CASTPEGGATYSNTQYF; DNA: TGTGCCAGCACCCCCGAGGGGGGGGCTACCTACTCAAATACGCAGTATTTT
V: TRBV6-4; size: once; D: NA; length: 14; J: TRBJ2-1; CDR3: CASSVRGGGDEQFF; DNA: TGTGCCAGCAGTGTAAGGGGGGGTGGCGATGAGCAGTTCTTC
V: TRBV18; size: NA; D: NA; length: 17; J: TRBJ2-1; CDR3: CASSPSLVTSSYNEQFF; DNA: TGTGCCAGCTCACCCTCCCTAGTAACTAGTTCCTACAATGAGCAGTTCTTC
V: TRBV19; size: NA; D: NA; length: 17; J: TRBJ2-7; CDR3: CASSNYHRVENSHEQYF; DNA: TGTGCCAGTAGTAACTACCACAGGGTGGAAAACTCCCACGAGCAGTACTTC
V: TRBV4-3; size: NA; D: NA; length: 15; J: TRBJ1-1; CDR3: CASSQEGHRNTEAFF; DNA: TGCGCCAGCAGCCAAGAAGGACACAGGAACACTGAAGCTTTCTTT
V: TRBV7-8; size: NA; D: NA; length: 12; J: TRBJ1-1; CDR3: CASSPQTDVAFF; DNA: TGTGCCAGCAGCCCACAGACAGACGTGGCTTTCTTT
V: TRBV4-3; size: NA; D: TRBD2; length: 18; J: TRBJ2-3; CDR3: CASSQDSQLAGVPDTQYF; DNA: TGCGCCAGCAGCCAAGATAGTCAACTAGCGGGAGTACCAGATACGCAGTATTTT
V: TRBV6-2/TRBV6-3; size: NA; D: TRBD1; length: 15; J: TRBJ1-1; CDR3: CASSYSTGGRTEAFF; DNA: TGTGCCAGCAGTTACTCGACAGGGGGCCGCACTGAAGCTTTCTTT
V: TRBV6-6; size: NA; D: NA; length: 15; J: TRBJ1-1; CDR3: CASSDLTVPNTEAFF; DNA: TGTGCCAGCTCCGACTTGACTGTCCCGAACACTGAAGCTTTCTTT
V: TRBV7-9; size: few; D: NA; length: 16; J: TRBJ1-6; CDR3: CASSYSGPPYNSPLHF; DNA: TGTGCCAGCAGCTACTCAGGGCCCCCCTATAATTCACCCCTCCACTTT
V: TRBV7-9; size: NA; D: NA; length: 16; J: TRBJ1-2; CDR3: CASSLTEGKSNYGYTF; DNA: TGTGCCAGCAGCTTAACTGAGGGCAAGTCTAACTATGGCTACACCTTC
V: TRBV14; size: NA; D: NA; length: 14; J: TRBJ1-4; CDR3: CASSQATGDEKLFF; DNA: TGTGCCAGCAGCCAAGCGACAGGAGATGAAAAACTGTTTTTT
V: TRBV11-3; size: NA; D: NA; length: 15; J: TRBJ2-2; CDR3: CASSLDGQYTGELFF; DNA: TGTGCCAGCAGCTTAGATGGACAGTACACCGGGGAGCTGTTTTTT
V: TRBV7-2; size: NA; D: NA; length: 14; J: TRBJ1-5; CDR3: CASSLSRGSEPQHF; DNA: TGTGCCAGCAGCTTATCACGGGGGTCAGAGCCCCAGCATTTT
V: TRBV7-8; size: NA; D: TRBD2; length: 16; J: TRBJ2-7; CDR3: CASSLRFGVAGYEQYF; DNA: TGTGCCAGCAGCTTAAGGTTCGGGGTAGCGGGCTACGAGCAGTACTTC
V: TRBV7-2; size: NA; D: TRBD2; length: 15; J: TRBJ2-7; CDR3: CASSFTGLAPHEQYF; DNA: TGTGCCAGCAGCTTCACGGGACTAGCGCCTCACGAGCAGTACTTC
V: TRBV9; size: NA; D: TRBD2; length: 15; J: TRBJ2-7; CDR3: CASSTSGRGFDEQYF; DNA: TGTGCCAGCAGCACGAGCGGGAGAGGTTTCGACGAGCAGTACTTC
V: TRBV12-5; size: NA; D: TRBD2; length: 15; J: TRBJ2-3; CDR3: CASGLLTSGVDTQYF; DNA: TGTGCTAGTGGTTTGTTAACTAGCGGGGTAGATACGCAGTATTTT
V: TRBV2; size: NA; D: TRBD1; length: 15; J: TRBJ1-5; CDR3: CASSESQGSNQPQHF; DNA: TGTGCCAGCAGTGAATCACAGGGGAGTAATCAGCCCCAGCATTTT
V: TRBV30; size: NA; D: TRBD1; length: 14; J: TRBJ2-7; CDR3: CAWRRQGPAYEQYF; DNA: TGTGCCTGGAGGAGACAGGGACCGGCCTACGAGCAGTACTTC
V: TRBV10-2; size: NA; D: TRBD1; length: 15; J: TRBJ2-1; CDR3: CASSERQGLNNEQFF; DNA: TGCGCCAGCAGTGAGAGACAGGGCCTCAACAATGAGCAGTTCTTC
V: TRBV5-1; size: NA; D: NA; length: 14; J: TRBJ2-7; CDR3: CASTSVGAPPEQYF; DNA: TGCGCCAGCACCTCCGTAGGGGCCCCACCAGAGCAGTACTTC
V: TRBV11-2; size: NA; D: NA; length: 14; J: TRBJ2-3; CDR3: CASSYGQSTDTQYF; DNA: TGTGCCAGCAGCTACGGACAGAGCACAGATACGCAGTATTTT
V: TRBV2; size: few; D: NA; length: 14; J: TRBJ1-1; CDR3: CASSEQGGNTEAFF; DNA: TGTGCCAGCAGTGAACAGGGCGGGAACACTGAAGCTTTCTTT